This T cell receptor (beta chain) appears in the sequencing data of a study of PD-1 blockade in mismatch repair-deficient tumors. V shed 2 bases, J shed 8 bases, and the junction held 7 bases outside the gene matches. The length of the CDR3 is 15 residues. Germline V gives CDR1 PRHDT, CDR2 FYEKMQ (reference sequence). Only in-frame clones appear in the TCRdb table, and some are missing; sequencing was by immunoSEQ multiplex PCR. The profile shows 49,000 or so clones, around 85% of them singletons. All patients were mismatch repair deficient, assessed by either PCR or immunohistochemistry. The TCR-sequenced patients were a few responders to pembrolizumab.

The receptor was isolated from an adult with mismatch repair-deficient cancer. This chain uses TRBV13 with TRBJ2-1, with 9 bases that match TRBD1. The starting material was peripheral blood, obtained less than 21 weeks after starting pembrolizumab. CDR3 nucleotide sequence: TGTGCCAGCAGCTTACGCGACAGGGGGGTCGATGAGCAGTTCTTC. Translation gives CASSLRDRGVDEQFF.